Listed here are 32 T cell receptor beta chains from one sample, sequenced in a study of OX40 agonist ivuxolimab in advanced cancers. Only in-frame clones appear in the TCRdb table, and some are missing; sequencing was by immunoSEQ multiplex PCR. The data show some 41,000 clones, roughly 85% seen once. Source: CD4+ or CD8+ T cells sorted from blood, taken in a trial of the OX40 agonist ivuxolimab. Source of these receptors: an adult with an advanced solid tumor such as melanoma, head and neck, liver or kidney cancer.

The chain uses TRBV29-1 and TRBJ2-1; maybe TRBD2 (5 bases). V was shortened by 6 bases and J by 6 bases, with 18 bases between the two germline ends. The germline V gene encodes CDR1 SQVTM and CDR2 ANQGSEA. The CDR3 has 14 residues. CDR3 coding DNA: TGCAGCGTGGAATCCTCTTGGCGGGCCAATGAGCAGTTCTTC. It yields the protein CSVESSWRANEQFF.

The rearrangement joins TRBV4-1 to TRBJ2-1, with TRBD2 matching over 13 bases. The CDR3 runs to 15 residues. The V gene's germline CDR1 is MGHRA and CDR2 YSYEKL. V gave up 4 bases and J gave up 7 bases; unmatched junction bases: 4. CDR3 loop: CASSLGLAGVNEQFF. As DNA, the CDR3 is TGCGCCAGCAGCCTAGGACTAGCGGGAGTGAATGAGCAGTTCTTC.

This clone was recorded only once. The chain uses TRBV11-2 and TRBJ2-1, with D tentatively TRBD1 (7 bases). The length of the CDR3 is 17 residues. Germline V lookup: CDR1 SGHAT, CDR2 FQNNGV. The V and J ends lost 5 bases and 5 bases respectively, with 22 bases between them. The CDR3, as DNA: TGTGCCAGCAGCGACCGGACAGGCTGGAGGGAACACAATGAGCAGTTCTTC. Protein: CASSDRTGWREHNEQFF.

This chain connects TRBV15 to TRBJ2-7; D possibly matches TRBD1 or TRBD2 (6 bases each). Trimming shortened V by 5 bases and J by 6 bases, and 17 bases separated the two germline ends. CDR1 is LNHNV, CDR2 YYDKDF, per germline (reference sequence). CDR3 size: 14 residues. This CDR3 is CATSGLQGLGEQYF. CDR3 bases: TGTGCCACCAGCGGACTACAGGGTTTGGGCGAGCAGTACTTC.

This clone was seen only once. The chain recombines TRBV4-3 with TRBJ1-2; D call uncertain. The V gene lost 3 bases and the J gene lost 8 bases, with 16 bases spanning the gap. Germline CDR1 and CDR2: LGHNA and YSLEER. This CDR3 contains 14 residues. The CDR3 loop is CASSHILKGEGYTF. The CDR3, as DNA: TGCGCCAGCAGCCACATCCTAAAGGGAGAGGGCTACACCTTC.

The CDR3 here is CASSQDITTPPEQFF. The CDR3 bases are TGCGCCAGCAGCCAAGATATCACCACCCCGCCGGAGCAGTTCTTC. The V call is TRBV4-3, the J call TRBJ2-1, with D unresolved. The CDR3 extends over 15 amino acids. Germline CDR1 reads LGHNA; CDR2 reads YSLEER. With 0 bases removed from V and 10 bases from J, the gap between germline ends came to 16 bases.

This chain links TRBV5-1 with TRBJ2-7; 8 bases match TRBD2. The ends lost 0 bases at V and 0 bases at J; junction bases unmatched: 2. Germline lookup yields CDR1 SGHRS and CDR2 YFSETQ. The CDR3 runs to 15 residues. CDR3 in amino acids: CASSLAGTSSYEQYF. Here the CDR3 DNA reads TGCGCCAGCAGCTTGGCCGGGACTAGCTCCTACGAGCAGTACTTC.

The V and J genes are TRBV4-1 and TRBJ1-1, with D possibly TRBD1 on 5 matching bases. With 6 bases removed from V and 7 bases from J, the gap between germline ends came to 15 bases. CDR3 length equals 13 residues. From germline, CDR1 is MGHRA and CDR2 YSYEKL. The CDR3 DNA sequence: TGCGCCAGCAGACACGACGAACAGGATGAAGCTTTCTTT. Residues: CASRHDEQDEAFF.

This chain uses TRBV28 with TRBJ1-5; perhaps TRBD1 as D (5 bases). The length of the CDR3 is 15 residues. Trimming cost V 1 base and J 4 bases, with 11 bases left between them. Germline CDR1 MDHEN, CDR2 SYDVKM. CDR3 in DNA: TGTGCCAGCAGTTTATCAGGGTTTCGTAATCAGCCCCAGCATTTT. This codes for CASSLSGFRNQPQHF.

The chain combines TRBV4-3 with TRBJ2-1; either TRBD1 or TRBD2 may fit D (5 bases each). The CDR3 covers 16 residues. Trimming left V 0 bases short and J 4 bases short, with 13 bases between. The germline V gene encodes CDR1 LGHNA and CDR2 YSLEER. CDR3 coding DNA: TGCGCCAGCAGCCAAGATAGAGGGGCGCGTTACAATGAGCAGTTCTTC. Translated, it gives CASSQDRGARYNEQFF.

This sequence joins TRBV4-3 and TRBJ1-4; D ambiguous. This CDR3 region has 15 residues. The germline V gene has CDR1 LGHNA and CDR2 YSLEER. The V end was cut by 0 bases, the J end by 8 bases, with 13 bases between. The CDR3 region is CASSQDTSRGEKLFF. The CDR3 coding sequence is TGCGCCAGCAGCCAAGATACCAGTCGTGGAGAAAAACTGTTTTTT.

This chain connects TRBV7-8 to TRBJ1-4; the match to TRBD1 covers 9 bases. The CDR3 extends over 17 amino acids. Germline lookup yields CDR1 SGHVS and CDR2 FQNEAQ. V lost 2 bases and J lost 3; bases outside the gene matches: 7. For the CDR3, the DNA is TGTGCCAGCAGCTTATGGGAGACAGGGGGATCTAATGAAAAACTGTTTTTT. Its translation is CASSLWETGGSNEKLFF.

This chain uses TRBV27 with TRBJ2-7; 8 nucleotides agree with TRBD2. Germline CDR1 reads MNHEY; CDR2 reads SMNVEV (reference sequence). The CDR3 covers 13 residues. After removal of 7 bases from V and 4 bases from J, the junction contained 6 bases not matched to a gene. Here the CDR3 reads CASTPGLGYEQYF. CDR3 DNA sequence: TGTGCCAGCACGCCGGGACTAGGTTACGAGCAGTACTTC.

The rearrangement joins TRBV9 to TRBJ1-4; TRBD1 agrees at 8 bases. In germline, CDR1 is SGDLS, CDR2 YYNGEE. The CDR3 runs to 15 residues. Unmatched junction bases numbered 8, after V lost 3 bases and J lost 7 bases. The CDR3 DNA follows: TGTGCCAGCAGCGGAACCAGGGGGCGAGGTGAAAAACTGTTTTTT. Amino acid sequence: CASSGTRGRGEKLFF.

This clone was detected a few times. The chain is built from TRBV27 and TRBJ2-1; the match to TRBD2 covers 8 bases. The junction had 5 bases not matched to a gene; V was cut back by 2 bases and J by 2 bases. The CDR3 has 16 amino acids. Per the germline V gene, CDR1 is MNHEY and CDR2 is SMNVEV (reference sequence). The CDR3: CASSLISGATYNEQFF. CDR3 nucleotides: TGTGCCAGCAGTTTAATTAGCGGGGCAACCTACAATGAGCAGTTCTTC.

The chain is built from TRBV25-1 and TRBJ2-1; D is unresolved. The V end was cut by 8 bases, the J end by 6 bases, with 11 bases between. CDR1 MGHDK and CDR2 SYGVNS come from the germline V gene. The CDR3 has 12 residues. CDR3 sequence: CASPIGSNEQFF. CDR3 DNA sequence: TGTGCCAGCCCCATCGGATCCAATGAGCAGTTCTTC.

The rearrangement joins TRBV4-3 to TRBJ1-1; D gene ambiguous. Per the germline V gene, CDR1 is LGHNA and CDR2 is YSLEER. Between the trimmed V and J ends, which lost 4 bases and 1 base, there was a span of 13 bases. This CDR3 contains 15 residues. CDR3 DNA: TGCGCCAGCAGCCGTGGGGTGGCCGGGAACACTGAAGCTTTCTTT. Translation gives CASSRGVAGNTEAFF.

The J gene is TRBJ1-5, the V gene TRBV7-2; D gene uncertain. There are 14 residues in the CDR3. Trimming took 0 bases from V and 1 from J, leaving 4 bases between them. Germline V gene sequence: CDR1 SGHTA, CDR2 FQGNSA. The CDR3 nucleotides read TGTGCCAGCAGCTTAGCTAGAAGCAATCAGCCCCAGCATTTT. Its translation is CASSLARSNQPQHF.

The chain links TRBV14 to TRBJ2-1; no definite D call. CDR3 length equals 11 residues. V lost 4 bases and J 5 bases, leaving 3 bases between the germline ends. Germline V gene sequence: CDR1 SGHDN, CDR2 FVKESK. CDR3 sequence: CASSPDNEQFF. The CDR3 nucleotides are TGTGCCAGCAGCCCCGACAATGAGCAGTTCTTC.

The J gene is TRBJ1-5, the V gene TRBV5-8; D is unclear. This CDR3 contains 11 residues. The ends were cut back, 4 bases at V and 9 bases at J, with 8 bases in the middle. Germline V gene data show CDR1 as SGHTS and CDR2 as YDEGEE. The CDR3: CASSHARPQHF. As DNA, the CDR3 is TGTGCCAGCAGCCATGCCCGGCCCCAGCATTTT.

V is TRBV19 and J is TRBJ2-1; 14 nucleotides line up with TRBD2. V lost 8 bases and J lost 9; bases outside the gene matches: 9. The germline V gene encodes CDR1 LNHDA and CDR2 SQIVND (reference sequence). The CDR3 has 15 amino acids. The CDR3 bases are TGTGCCAGTTTTCTGACTAGCGGGGGGGCTGGTGAGCAGTTCTTC. The encoded protein is CASFLTSGGAGEQFF.

The chain links TRBV19 to TRBJ2-1; no firm D call. The germline V gene has CDR1 LNHDA and CDR2 SQIVND (reference sequence). The CDR3 totals 12 residues. Trimming shortened V by 2 bases and J by 7 bases, and 6 bases separated the two germline ends. The DNA for the CDR3 is TGTGCCAGTAGTATAAGTAGTAATGAGCAGTTCTTC. It translates to CASSISSNEQFF.

The genes are TRBV19 and TRBJ2-2; TRBD1 might be the D (6 bases). Germline assignment: CDR1 LNHDA and CDR2 SQIVND (reference sequence). Trimming left V 5 bases short and J 7 bases short, with 14 bases between. The CDR3 is 14 amino acids. The CDR3 DNA is TGTGCCAGTAGTCTGGCAGGGGTTCTCGGGGAGCTGTTTTTT. It encodes CASSLAGVLGELFF.

V is TRBV29-1 and J is TRBJ2-7; 10 positions agree with TRBD1. Germline CDR1 reads SQVTM; CDR2 reads ANQGSEA. The trim removed 4 bases at V and 3 bases at J, leaving 0 bases unmatched. The CDR3 sequence is 12 residues long. CDR3 nucleotides: TGCAGCGTTGGGGACAGGGGCTACGAGCAGTACTTC. This translates into CSVGDRGYEQYF.

In nucleotides, the CDR3 is TGCGCCAGCAGCCAAGGGAGGCATAGCGGGAGCAAGTACAATGAGCAGTTCTTC. Encoded protein: CASSQGRHSGSKYNEQFF. V usage is TRBV4-3 and J usage is TRBJ2-1, with 9 bases lining up with TRBD2. This CDR3 is built from 18 residues. V lost 1 base to trimming and J lost 4 bases; unmatched junction nucleotides: 11. CDR1 and CDR2 (germline): LGHNA, YSLEER.

This chain joins TRBV13 and TRBJ1-2; unclear D gene. V dropped 3 bases and J dropped 8 bases, with 7 bases sitting between them. The CDR3 is 11 amino acids. Germline CDR1 PRHDT, CDR2 FYEKMQ (reference sequence). CDR3 sequence reads: CASSFGGGYTF. The CDR3 nucleotides read TGTGCCAGCAGCTTTGGCGGGGGCTACACCTTC.

This clone turned up a few times. This chain joins TRBV7-2 and TRBJ2-3, with 8 positions matching TRBD2. CDR3 size: 15 residues. V shed 1 base and J 3 bases; nucleotides not matched to a gene: 3. Germline values: CDR1 SGHTA, CDR2 FQGNSA. CDR3 in DNA: TGTGCCAGCAGCTTAGTAGCGGGGTTAACAGATACGCAGTATTTT. Protein product: CASSLVAGLTDTQYF. Full variable domain (missing parts from reference TRBV7-2 and TRBJ2-3): GAGVSQSPSNKVTEKGKDVELRCDPISGHTALYWYRQSLGQGLEFLIYFQGNSAPDKSGLPSDRFSAERTGGSVSTLTIQRTQQEDSAVYLCASSLVAGLTDTQYFGPGTRLTVL.

This chain joins TRBV19 and TRBJ1-1; no reliable D call. Germline CDR1 is LNHDA and CDR2 is SQIVND (reference sequence). The CDR3 loop spans 12 amino acids. V lost 3 bases and J lost 7, with 9 bases in between. The CDR3 DNA reads TGTGCCAGTAGTATTAATGAAGATGAAGCTTTCTTT. Translated: CASSINEDEAFF.

The chain couples TRBV28 to TRBJ2-7; tentative D call: TRBD2 (6 bases). CDR3 length: 16 amino acids. Germline V gene sequence: CDR1 MDHEN, CDR2 SYDVKM. The V gene lost 1 base and the J gene lost 2 bases, with 15 bases spanning the gap. CDR3 nucleotides: TGTGCCAGCAGTTTATATGGCGGCGGCGGGACCTACGAGCAGTACTTC. This encodes CASSLYGGGGTYEQYF. Full variable domain (outside the CDR3, taken from reference TRBV28 and TRBJ2-7): DVKVTQSSRYLVKRTGEKVFLECVQDMDHENMFWYRQDPGLGLRLIYFSYDVKMKEKGDIPEGYSVSREKKERFSLILESASTNQTSMYLCASSLYGGGGTYEQYFGPGTRLTVT.

CDR3 residues: CASSPRKLANEQFF. DNA for the CDR3: TGTGCCAGCAGCCCGCGTAAACTAGCTAATGAGCAGTTCTTC. The rearrangement links TRBV11-3 to TRBJ2-1; D is perhaps TRBD2 (6 bases). The V gene's germline CDR1 is SGHNT and CDR2 YENEEA. Trimming took 5 bases from V and 7 from J, leaving 15 bases between them. CDR3 length: 14 residues.

V and J are TRBV9 and TRBJ2-7; D remains ambiguous. The CDR3 runs to 14 residues. Germline CDR1 and CDR2: SGDLS and YYNGEE. V dropped 0 bases and J dropped 2 bases, with 9 bases sitting between them. The DNA for the CDR3 is TGTGCCAGCAGCGTAGAAAGAGGAACCTACGAGCAGTACTTC. Its translation: CASSVERGTYEQYF.

V gene TRBV7-3 combines with J gene TRBJ2-1; D is perhaps TRBD2 (6 bases). The CDR3 runs to 12 residues. Germline V gene data show CDR1 as SGHTA and CDR2 as FQGTGA. The germline V and J ends were trimmed by 4 bases and 8 bases, with 9 bases remaining between them. The CDR3, as DNA: TGTGCCAGCAGCTGGCGGGGCCATGAGCAGTTCTTC. As protein: CASSWRGHEQFF.